These 28 T cell receptor beta chains came from one sample sequenced in a study of blood T cell repertoires in COVID-19. TCRdb's table, derived via immunoSEQ multiplex PCR, lists solely in-frame clones and lacks some. The sample includes 150,000 to 200,000 clones, 70% to 85% of them seen just once. Sequences were obtained from peripheral blood. Every receptor here comes from a woman in her thirties or forties with COVID-19, enrolled during active disease.

The count of this clone is one. This chain connects TRBV6-5 to TRBJ1-1, with 7 bases aligning to TRBD1. Unmatched junction bases numbered 3, after V lost 9 bases and J lost 5 bases. The CDR3 consists of 11 residues. CDR1 is MNHEY, CDR2 SVGAGI, per germline. Here the CDR3 DNA reads TGTGCCAGTGACAGGGATACTGAAGCTTTCTTT. Translated, it gives CASDRDTEAFF.

The chain combines TRBV11-2 with TRBJ2-5, with 7 bases fitting TRBD2. J was trimmed by 4 bases and V by 1 base; bases with no gene match: 9. Germline V gene lookup returns CDR1 SGHAT and CDR2 FQNNGV. This CDR3 is 16 amino acids long. CDR3 loop: CASSLVPGRGTETQYF. The CDR3 bases are TGTGCCAGCAGCTTAGTCCCAGGGAGGGGCACAGAGACCCAGTACTTC.

The chain employs TRBV10-1 and TRBJ2-3; D may be TRBD2 (5 bases). V lost 0 bases, J lost 3 bases, and 16 bases lay in between. This CDR3 region has 17 residues. Germline CDR1 and CDR2: WNHNN and SYGVQD (reference sequence). Here the CDR3 DNA reads TGCGCCAGCAGTGAGTCCGGGGAAGGAGTGTGGACAGATACGCAGTATTTT. Its translation: CASSESGEGVWTDTQYF.

This clone was detected a few times. This rearrangement joins TRBV29-1 to TRBJ1-1, with 8 bases that match TRBD1. Germline V gene lookup returns CDR1 SQVTM and CDR2 ANQGSEA. The ends lost 7 bases at V and 3 bases at J; junction bases unmatched: 7. CDR3 size: 13 residues. CDR3 residues: CSDDRGPYTEAFF. In DNA form, the CDR3 reads TGCAGCGACGACAGGGGCCCCTACACTGAAGCTTTCTTT.

The table lists this clone with a count of one. This chain uses TRBV5-1 with TRBJ2-5; 12 bases are a match to TRBD2. The CDR3 runs 19 residues. Trimming removed 1 base from V and 0 bases from J; junction bases left unmatched: 10. CDR1 and CDR2 (germline): SGHRS, YFSETQ. The CDR3 nucleotides are TGCGCCAGCAGCTTGCGCGGAGGACTAGCGGGACCGTACCAAGAGACCCAGTACTTC. Protein sequence: CASSLRGGLAGPYQETQYF.

The chain combines TRBV2 with TRBJ1-2; D might be TRBD1 (6 bases). The V end was cut by 10 bases, the J end by 3 bases, with 12 bases between. Germline CDR1 reads SNHLY; CDR2 reads FYNNEI. This CDR3 comprises 12 residues. For the CDR3, the DNA is TGTGCCATAGTGGCAGGGGACTATGGCTACACCTTC. Translated: CAIVAGDYGYTF.

The chain employs TRBV6-1 and TRBJ1-4; possibly TRBD1 for D (6 bases). Trimming left V 2 bases short and J 5 bases short, with 12 bases between. The CDR3 extends over 15 amino acids. Per the germline V gene, CDR1 is MNHNS and CDR2 is SASEGT. As DNA, the CDR3 is TGTGCCAGCAGTGAATCTATAGGGGGAAATGAAAAACTGTTTTTT. Residues: CASSESIGGNEKLFF.

There are a few counts of this clone. This chain joins TRBV21-1 and TRBJ2-5; TRBD2 reflects the table's D call only, with no check against the DNA. TRBV21-1 corresponds to a pseudogene. This CDR3 is 14 amino acids long. This CDR3 reads CASSKVSRGGTQYF. DNA for the CDR3: TGTGCCAGCAGCAAAGTTTCGAGGGGGGGGACCCAGTACTTC.

This chain uses TRBV6-5 with TRBJ2-5, with D perhaps TRBD2 (5 bases). The CDR3 covers 12 residues. V lost 8 bases and J 1 base, leaving 8 bases between the germline ends. Germline V lookup: CDR1 MNHEY, CDR2 SVGAGI. The chain's CDR3 is CASREPQETQYF. The CDR3 DNA follows: TGTGCCAGCCGGGAACCCCAAGAGACCCAGTACTTC.

The rearrangement joins TRBV30 to TRBJ2-2, with 12 positions matching TRBD2. V lost 7 bases, J lost 5 bases, and 11 bases stayed unmatched. Looked up from germline, CDR1 is GTSNPN and CDR2 is SVGIG (reference sequence). The length of the CDR3 is 16 residues. The CDR3 DNA follows: TGTGCCTCCCCTTTGAGTGGGACTAGCGGGACCGGGGAGCTGTTTTTT. This encodes CASPLSGTSGTGELFF.

This sequence joins TRBV7-8 and TRBJ1-5; 7 bases are a match to TRBD1. The germline gives CDR1 SGHVS, CDR2 FQNEAQ. This CDR3 contains 15 residues. The J segment lost 1 base and the V segment lost 1 base, leaving 1 base of the junction unmatched. CDR3 in DNA: TGTGCCAGCAGCTTAGGAGGGGGCAGCAATCAGCCCCAGCATTTT. Amino acids: CASSLGGGSNQPQHF.

The chain has TRBV10-3 and TRBJ1-5; D gene ambiguous. Germline V gene sequence: CDR1 ENHRY, CDR2 SYGVKD. Trimming pared 8 bases from V and 7 bases from J, leaving 15 bases between. The CDR3 length is 13 residues. The chain's CDR3 is CAIAERDGQPQHF. In DNA, the CDR3 is TGTGCCATCGCCGAGAGGGATGGACAGCCCCAGCATTTT.

This chain links TRBV7-9 with TRBJ2-2; D gene uncertain. V was shortened by 3 bases and J by 4 bases, with 12 bases between the two germline ends. Per germline, CDR1 SEHNR and CDR2 FQNEAQ (reference sequence). This CDR3 spans 15 amino acids. The CDR3 DNA sequence: TGTGCCAGCAGCTTCCGCGTTAGTACCACCGGGGAGCTGTTTTTT. Its translation: CASSFRVSTTGELFF.

This clone was picked up a small number of times. The genes are TRBV27 and TRBJ1-2; 12 positions agree with TRBD1. Germline V gene data show CDR1 as MNHEY and CDR2 as SMNVEV (reference sequence). Losses at the gene ends were 3 bases for V and 7 bases for J; bases not matched to a gene: 6. The CDR3 is 15 residues long. Here the CDR3 DNA reads TGTGCCAGCAGTTTCACGGGACAGGGGGCGCGTGGCTACACCTTC. As protein: CASSFTGQGARGYTF.

The chain carries TRBV18 and TRBJ1-4; maybe TRBD1 (6 bases). The CDR3 is 12 residues long. V gave up 0 bases and J gave up 14 bases, with 10 bases separating them. Germline lookup yields CDR1 KGHSH and CDR2 LQKENI. CDR3 residues: CASSPPRGRLFF. The CDR3 nucleotides read TGTGCCAGCTCACCACCCAGGGGCAGGCTGTTTTTT.

The V call is TRBV6-1, the J call TRBJ2-1; possibly TRBD1 for D (6 bases). Germline assignment: CDR1 MNHNS and CDR2 SASEGT. V gave up 1 base and J gave up 0 bases, with 10 bases separating them. This CDR3 spans 16 amino acids. Here the CDR3 reads CASSEERGISYNEQFF. CDR3 nucleotides: TGTGCCAGCAGTGAAGAAAGGGGGATCTCCTACAATGAGCAGTTCTTC.

The V and J genes are TRBV6-5 and TRBJ1-5; D is ambiguous. The germline V and J ends were trimmed by 4 bases and 5 bases, with 9 bases remaining between them. The CDR3 extends over 13 amino acids. The germline V gene has CDR1 MNHEY and CDR2 SVGAGI. CDR3 DNA sequence: TGTGCCAGCAGTTGGGGAGCGGATCAGCCCCAGCATTTT. It codes for CASSWGADQPQHF.

The sample holds one count of this clone. The chain couples TRBV30 to TRBJ1-1, with D possibly TRBD1 on 6 matching bases. Looked up from germline, CDR1 is GTSNPN and CDR2 is SVGIG (reference sequence). The ends were cut back, 4 bases at V and 6 bases at J, with 12 bases in the middle. This CDR3 comprises 12 residues. CDR3 region: CAWTKGGAEAFF. DNA of the CDR3: TGTGCCTGGACGAAAGGGGGGGCTGAAGCTTTCTTT. The full variable domain, its missing parts supplied by reference TRBV30 and TRBJ1-1, is SQTIHQWPATLVQPVGSPLSLECTVEGTSNPNLYWYRQAAGRGLQLLFYSVGIGQISSEVPQNLSASRPQDRQFILSSKKLLLSDSGFYLCAWTKGGAEAFFGQGTRLTVV.

The chain joins TRBV28 to TRBJ1-2; no clear D. Germline loops: CDR1 MDHEN, CDR2 SYDVKM. The CDR3 extends over 14 amino acids. With 6 bases removed from V and 4 bases from J, the gap between germline ends came to 15 bases. The CDR3: CASSQLSGTYGYTF. The CDR3 DNA follows: TGTGCCAGCAGCCAACTTTCGGGTACCTATGGCTACACCTTC.

The chain has TRBV6-2 or TRBV6-3 and TRBJ2-3; tentatively, D is TRBD1 (6 bases). CDR1 and CDR2 from the germline V gene are MNHEY and SVGEGT. Trimming removed 4 bases at V and 2 bases at J, with 13 bases between. The CDR3 loop spans 15 amino acids. The CDR3 bases are TGTGCCAGCAGTTCTGGGACAACCTCCACAGATACGCAGTATTTT. Its protein is CASSSGTTSTDTQYF.

The rearrangement joins TRBV9 to TRBJ1-6, with 8 nucleotides matching TRBD1. Germline V gene sequence: CDR1 SGDLS, CDR2 YYNGEE. The CDR3 length is 15 residues. With 0 bases clipped from V and 8 bases from J, the junction kept 4 bases outside the gene matches. This CDR3 reads CASSVGAGGDSPLHF. The CDR3 DNA follows: TGTGCCAGCAGCGTAGGGGCAGGGGGCGATTCACCCCTCCACTTT.

The chain employs TRBV2 and TRBJ2-7; possibly TRBD2 for D (5 bases). Trimming took 5 bases from V and 4 from J, leaving 15 bases between them. Germline-derived CDR1 and CDR2 are SNHLY and FYNNEI. The CDR3 contains 14 residues. The DNA for the CDR3 is TGTGCCAGCAGTCCCCAGAGGGCGGGTTACGAGCAGTACTTC. It yields the protein CASSPQRAGYEQYF.

As regards this clone: Additional DNA sequences in this sample encode the identical CDR3. The V and J genes are TRBV7-9 and TRBJ2-7; D remains ambiguous. Germline CDR1 reads SEHNR; CDR2 reads FQNEAQ (reference sequence). V lost 3 bases to trimming and J lost 6 bases, with 6 bases between them. The CDR3 covers 11 residues. The CDR3 protein is CASSFLSEQYF. The CDR3 bases are TGTGCCAGCAGCTTCCTTAGCGAGCAGTACTTC.

The V call is TRBV3-1 (or the pseudogene TRBV3-2), the J call TRBJ1-5; D is unclear. This CDR3 spans 15 amino acids. Germline V CDR1 and CDR2: LGHDT, YNNKEL (reference sequence). V lost 0 bases to trimming and J lost 6 bases, with 12 bases between them. The CDR3 DNA is TGTGCCAGCAGCCAAGAAGGCATCGGGGTTCAGCCCCAGCATTTT. This codes for CASSQEGIGVQPQHF.

This chain links TRBV12-3 or TRBV12-4 with TRBJ2-3; TRBD2 might be the D (5 bases). V was clipped by 4 bases and J by 6 bases, with 8 bases between them. The CDR3 has 12 residues. The chain's CDR3 is CASSYRGDTQYF. The CDR3 region has the DNA TGTGCCAGCAGTTACCGAGGGGATACGCAGTATTTT.

This clone was seen a single time. The chain carries TRBV7-8 and TRBJ1-4; D gene uncertain. CDR3 size: 17 residues. Germline-derived CDR1 and CDR2 are SGHVS and FQNEAQ. Trimming removed 1 base at V and 1 base at J, with 13 bases between. Here the CDR3 DNA reads TGTGCCAGCAGCTTAGGGTGGGGAGGAGGAACTAATGAAAAACTGTTTTTT. Translated: CASSLGWGGGTNEKLFF.

Details on this clone: At one of its ends the junction is not consistent with the germline gene, which may arise from a read error. The V gene is TRBV7-7, the J gene TRBJ2-7, with 9 positions matching TRBD2. Germline V lookup: CDR1 SSHAT, CDR2 FNYEAQ (reference sequence). The CDR3 length is 13 residues. The CDR3 nucleotides read TGTGCTAGCAGCTTAAAGCGGGAGGCCGAGCAGTACTTC. Its translation: CASSLKREAEQYF.

The chain is built from TRBV9 and TRBJ2-1, with D hard to call. This CDR3 has 12 amino acids. V dropped 1 base and J dropped 6 bases, with 5 bases sitting between them. Per the germline V gene, CDR1 is SGDLS and CDR2 is YYNGEE. Here the CDR3 DNA reads TGTGCCAGCAGCGTATTCGGCAATGAGCAGTTCTTC. This encodes CASSVFGNEQFF. Based on the CDR3 plus reference TRBV9 and TRBJ2-1, the full variable domain is DSGVTQTPKHLITATGQRVTLRCSPRSGDLSVYWYQQSLDQGLQFLIQYYNGEERAKGNILERFSAQQFPDLHSELNLSSLELGDSALYFCASSVFGNEQFFGPGTRLTVL.